Presented here are 18 T cell receptor beta chains from one specimen sequenced in a study of T cell responses to AZD1222 COVID-19 vaccine. Method: immunoSEQ multiplex PCR; TCRdb's copy keeps in-frame clones and lacks some. The data contain approximately 77,000 clones, 80% to 95% of them singletons. The material sequenced was peripheral blood, taken 28 days after the second AZD1222 dose. The source of these receptors is an adult who received the AZD1222 COVID-19 vaccine.

This clone is a singleton in its sample. The rearrangement joins TRBV25-1 to TRBJ2-1, with TRBD2 matching 8 bases. The CDR3 has 17 amino acids. CDR1 is MGHDK and CDR2 is SYGVNS in the germline V gene. After removal of 3 bases from V and 2 bases from J, the junction contained 9 bases not matched to a gene. CDR3: CASSDPSGGKPYNEQFF. CDR3 bases: TGTGCCAGCAGTGATCCCTCGGGGGGGAAACCCTACAATGAGCAGTTCTTC.

The V call is TRBV7-3, the J call TRBJ2-7, with 9 bases identical to TRBD1. V lost 5 bases to trimming and J lost 3 bases; unmatched junction nucleotides: 11. The CDR3 is made up of 16 amino acids. Germline CDR1 SGHTA, CDR2 FQGTGA. For the CDR3, the DNA is TGTGCCAGCAGCATTTTCCGGGACAGGGATGACTACGAGCAGTACTTC. Translating gives CASSIFRDRDDYEQYF.

The chain recombines TRBV5-4 with TRBJ2-7, with 7 nucleotides matching TRBD2. The CDR3 is 15 amino acids. V dropped 5 bases and J dropped 1; count of bases not matched to a gene: 9. Germline CDR1 and CDR2: SGHNT and YYREEE (reference sequence). The CDR3 DNA follows: TGTGCCAGCAGAATGGGAGGGGCTAGATCCTACGAGCAGTACTTC. Residues: CASRMGGARSYEQYF.

The V call is TRBV5-4, the J call TRBJ2-1; D remains unclear. The germline CDR1 and CDR2 sequences are SGHNT and YYREEE (reference sequence). This CDR3 comprises 16 residues. Trimming removed 0 bases from V and 7 bases from J, with 17 bases in between. The CDR3 DNA reads TGTGCCAGCAGCTTGGGTCCTACGGTTGTGGGGAATGAGCAGTTCTTC. This encodes CASSLGPTVVGNEQFF. Full variable domain (missing parts from reference TRBV5-4 and TRBJ2-1): ETGVTQSPTHLIKTRGQQVTLRCSSQSGHNTVSWYQQALGQGPQFIFQYYREEENGRGNFPPRFSGLQFPNYSSELNVNALELDDSALYLCASSLGPTVVGNEQFFGPGTRLTVL.

This clone has only one observation. The genes are TRBV7-8 and TRBJ2-7; D is perhaps TRBD2 (6 bases). V lost 5 bases, J lost 0 bases, and 20 bases lay in between. This CDR3 has 17 residues. Germline CDR1 SGHVS, CDR2 FQNEAQ. CDR3 bases: TGTGCCAGCAGCCCCCGTAATGCCGGGAGTCCCTCCTACGAGCAGTACTTC. It specifies CASSPRNAGSPSYEQYF.

This chain links TRBV4-1 with TRBJ2-1, with 9 nucleotides matching TRBD2. Germline CDR1 is MGHRA and CDR2 is YSYEKL. The CDR3 has 16 amino acids. The V gene end was trimmed by 4 bases and the J gene end by 8 bases; junction bases not matched to a gene: 12. The CDR3, as DNA: TGCGCCAGCAGCCTTAGAATAGCGGGAGCAAGTTATGAGCAGTTCTTC. It encodes CASSLRIAGASYEQFF.

The V gene is TRBV5-1, the J gene TRBJ2-5; no definite D call. Germline V gene lookup returns CDR1 SGHRS and CDR2 YFSETQ. The V end was cut by 2 bases, the J end by 0 bases, with 8 bases between. The CDR3 runs to 14 residues. The CDR3 reads CASSLYLDQETQYF. CDR3 coding DNA: TGCGCCAGCAGCTTATACTTGGACCAAGAGACCCAGTACTTC.

This clone was seen a single time. J is TRBJ2-1 and V is TRBV30, with TRBD2 matching 9 bases. Germline values: CDR1 GTSNPN, CDR2 SVGIG (reference sequence). With V trimmed by 5 bases and J by 0 bases, 5 bases remained unmatched. The CDR3 is made up of 15 amino acids. CDR3: CAWDGGRASYNEQFF. The CDR3, as DNA: TGTGCCTGGGACGGCGGGAGGGCCTCCTACAATGAGCAGTTCTTC.

The rearrangement joins TRBV19 to TRBJ2-7; TRBD2 aligns across 8 bases. The CDR3 is 13 residues long. CDR1 is LNHDA, CDR2 SQIVND, per germline (reference sequence). V gave up 6 bases and J gave up 3 bases; unmatched junction bases: 4. CDR3 in DNA: TGTGCCAGTAGGGCGGGGGGTGGCTACGAGCAGTACTTC. Translated, it gives CASRAGGGYEQYF.

The V gene is TRBV11-2, the J gene TRBJ1-1; D possibly corresponds to TRBD1 (6 bases). Germline V gene sequence: CDR1 SGHAT, CDR2 FQNNGV. The CDR3 consists of 13 residues. Between the trimmed V and J ends, which lost 2 bases and 4 bases, there was a span of 8 bases. The CDR3 loop reads CASSLNRATEAFF. The CDR3 DNA reads as TGTGCCAGCAGCTTAAACAGGGCCACTGAAGCTTTCTTT.

This chain connects TRBV6-5 to TRBJ1-3, with 7 positions matching TRBD1. The ends lost 6 bases at V and 4 bases at J; junction bases unmatched: 6. CDR1 MNHEY and CDR2 SVGAGI come from the germline V gene. The CDR3 loop spans 14 amino acids. The CDR3 reads CASSGGTAGNTIYF. The CDR3 nucleotides read TGTGCCAGCAGCGGCGGGACAGCCGGAAACACCATATATTTT.

CDR3 in amino acids: CASSNGGTGELFF. DNA for the CDR3: TGTGCCAGCAGCAACGGGGGCACCGGGGAGCTGTTTTTT. The chain is built from TRBV9 and TRBJ2-2, with a weak D call TRBD2 (6 bases). The CDR3 covers 13 residues. Trimming removed 4 bases at V and 4 bases at J, with 8 bases between. CDR1 is SGDLS, CDR2 YYNGEE, per germline.

CDR3 region: CSGGQTYEQYF. For the CDR3, the DNA is TGCAGCGGGGGACAGACCTACGAGCAGTACTTC. The chain has TRBV29-1 and TRBJ2-7; TRBD1 aligns across 7 bases. From germline, CDR1 is SQVTM and CDR2 ANQGSEA. This CDR3 comprises 11 residues. The junction had 2 bases not matched to a gene; V was cut back by 7 bases and J by 2 bases.

This clone was seen only a few times. V gene TRBV2 combines with J gene TRBJ2-1; 11 bases fit TRBD1. This CDR3 comprises 14 residues. Unmatched junction bases numbered 3, after V lost 1 base and J lost 10 bases. The germline V gene encodes CDR1 SNHLY and CDR2 FYNNEI. The CDR3 coding sequence is TGTGCCAGCAGTGAAGTCGGGACAGGGGGGGAGCAGTTCTTC. Protein sequence: CASSEVGTGGEQFF.

The rearrangement uses TRBV5-1 and TRBJ2-3; D is possibly TRBD2 (6 bases). This CDR3 region has 14 residues. V shed 2 bases and J shed 2 bases, with 9 bases lying between them. The germline gives CDR1 SGHRS, CDR2 YFSETQ. CDR3 sequence reads: CASSFAGFTDTQYF. CDR3 nucleotides: TGCGCCAGCAGCTTCGCGGGGTTCACAGATACGCAGTATTTT.

This chain links TRBV11-2 with TRBJ2-1; 7 bases map to TRBD2. J was trimmed by 6 bases and V by 2 bases; bases with no gene match: 10. This CDR3 is 16 amino acids long. The germline V gene has CDR1 SGHAT and CDR2 FQNNGV. The DNA for the CDR3 is TGTGCCAGCAGCTTAATGAGCGGACTAGACTTCAATGAGCAGTTCTTC. It encodes CASSLMSGLDFNEQFF.

This sequence joins TRBV19 and TRBJ1-1; 7 bases align to TRBD1. This CDR3 has 12 residues. Trimming removed 6 bases from V and 8 bases from J; junction bases left unmatched: 6. Germline V gene sequence: CDR1 LNHDA, CDR2 SQIVND (reference sequence). The CDR3, as DNA: TGTGCCAGTAGCACCCGACAGGGAGAAGCTTTCTTT. Protein product: CASSTRQGEAFF.

Here the CDR3 reads CASSPIRLDTQYF. CDR3 nucleotide sequence: TGTGCCAGCAGCCCAATCCGACTTGATACGCAGTATTTT. The rearrangement uses TRBV7-3 and TRBJ2-3; D uncertain. Germline CDR1 reads SGHTA; CDR2 reads FQGTGA. V lost 5 bases to trimming and J lost 6 bases, with 12 bases between them. The CDR3 is made up of 13 amino acids.